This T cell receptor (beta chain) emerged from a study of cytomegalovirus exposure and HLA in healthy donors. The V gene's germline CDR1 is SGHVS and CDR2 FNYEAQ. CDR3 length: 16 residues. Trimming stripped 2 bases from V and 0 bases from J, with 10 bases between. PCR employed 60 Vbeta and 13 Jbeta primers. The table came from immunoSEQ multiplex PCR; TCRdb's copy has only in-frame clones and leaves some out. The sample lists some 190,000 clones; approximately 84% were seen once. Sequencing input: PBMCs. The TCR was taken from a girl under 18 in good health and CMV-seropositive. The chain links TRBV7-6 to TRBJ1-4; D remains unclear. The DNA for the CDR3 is TGTGCCAGCAGCTTATTTGTCCACTCAACTAATGAAAAACTGTTTTTT. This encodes CASSLFVHSTNEKLFF.